The TCR beta chain described here comes from a study of blood T cell repertoires in COVID-19. Sequenced by immunoSEQ multiplex PCR; TCRdb stores in-frame clones only, minus some. The table has under 250,000 clones, 83% seen once. The sequencing input was PBMCs or T cells enriched from blood (not recorded which). The receptor comes from a woman in her forties who had been exposed to COVID-19.

The CDR3 DNA reads TGTGCCACCCTAGTTCACACCGGGGAGCTGTTTTTT. Translating gives CATLVHTGELFF. This chain links TRBV28 with TRBJ2-2; D unresolved. The CDR3 runs to 12 residues. Trimming removed 10 bases at V and 3 bases at J, with 9 bases between. Germline CDR1 is MDHEN and CDR2 is SYDVKM.